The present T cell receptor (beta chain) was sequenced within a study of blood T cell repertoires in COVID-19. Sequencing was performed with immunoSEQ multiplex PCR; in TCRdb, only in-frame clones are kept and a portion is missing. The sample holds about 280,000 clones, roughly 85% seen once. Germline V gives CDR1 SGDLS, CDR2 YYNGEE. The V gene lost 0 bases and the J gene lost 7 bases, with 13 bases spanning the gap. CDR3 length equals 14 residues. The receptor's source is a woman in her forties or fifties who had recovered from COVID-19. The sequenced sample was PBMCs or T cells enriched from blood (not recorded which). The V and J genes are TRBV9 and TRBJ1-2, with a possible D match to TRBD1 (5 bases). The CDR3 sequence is CASSVDMGTGGYTF. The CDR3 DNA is TGTGCCAGCAGCGTAGATATGGGGACTGGTGGCTACACCTTC. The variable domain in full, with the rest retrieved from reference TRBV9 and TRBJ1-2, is DSGVTQTPKHLITATGQRVTLRCSPRSGDLSVYWYQQSLDQGLQFLIQYYNGEERAKGNILERFSAQQFPDLHSELNLSSLELGDSALYFCASSVDMGTGGYTFGSGTRLTVV.